The subject of this entry is one T cell receptor (beta chain). Its antigen is unidentified. Patients aged 18 to 65 had newly diagnosed hyperthyroidism of under 2 months' duration. Patients were excluded for uncontrolled infection, other autoimmune disease, pregnancy or lactation. The data were obtained in a study of T cells in Graves' hyperthyroidism and ophthalmopathy. The length of the CDR3 is 14 residues. V was clipped by 5 bases and J by 10 bases, with 15 bases between them. Germline V gene sequence: CDR1 MNHEY, CDR2 SMNVEV (reference sequence). The investigators amplified TCR beta CDR3 regions from RNA transcripts. During a first-round RT-PCR of the TCR CDR3, the HTBI primer set was used. TCRdb used MiXCR to reprocess the multiplex PCR reads, holding one entry per CDR3 protein. The repertoire includes around 720,000 distinct CDR3 sequences, around 40% of them detected once, and roughly 30% sits in the top ten.

Study observations and caveats: Researchers report that a 13 V-J model separated ophthalmopathy from stable hyperthyroidism. In blood, most of the thyroid clonotypes expanded above 0.001 were also present.

The sequence was obtained from a woman between 40 and 50 years old with Graves' hyperthyroidism. Material: blood. The rearrangement joins TRBV27 to TRBJ1-6; no reliable D call. The CDR3 here is CASSQNPVGSPLHF. The CDR3 DNA is TGTGCCAGCAGTCAAAATCCGGTGGGATCACCCCTCCACTTT.